This T cell receptor beta chain was documented in a study of spatial heterogeneity in lung cancer. Study-wide background: Sequencing covered available follow-up PBMC samples collected a median of roughly two years after resection. More beta-chain than alpha-chain sequences were consistently detected.

Each molecule of TCR cDNA was tagged with one unique molecular identifier. Via MiXCR, TCRdb re-called the 5' RACE reads, giving one row per CDR3 protein. The repertoire holds more than 75,000 distinct CDR3 sequences, roughly 21% seen once, with roughly 22% in the top ten. Time point of the sample: blood at routine non-recurrence follow-up after resection. Whole RNA, which was extracted from tumor, nontumor lung tissue or frozen PBMC, was sequenced without any cell sorting. The CDR3 is 14 amino acids. Germline CDR1 and CDR2: MNHEY and SVGAGI. The V end lost 6 bases, the J end lost 8 bases, and 16 bases lay between the germline ends. This clonotype was seen more than once but under ten times.

This TCR came from a male donor with early-stage non-small cell lung cancer. The specimen was PBMCs, collected at follow-up. The chain employs TRBV6-5 and TRBJ1-4; TRBD1 might be the D (6 bases). CDR3 DNA sequence: TGTGCCAGCAGAACCGGGACAACGAGGGAAAAACTGTTTTTT. Amino acid sequence: CASRTGTTREKLFF.